The present T cell receptor (beta chain) was sequenced within a study of cytomegalovirus exposure and HLA in healthy donors. Study-level findings and limits: A later analysis, which compared TCR beta chains of equal frequency, found the HLA-associated ones more clonally expanded.

The PCR made use of 60 Vbeta and 13 Jbeta primers. Using immunoSEQ multiplex PCR, the repertoire was profiled, and TCRdb retains in-frame clones only, with some absent. This sample has around 80,000 clones, with 74% found just once. CDR3 length: 14 amino acids. The ends were cut back, 8 bases at V and 6 bases at J, with 14 bases in the middle. Germline V CDR1 and CDR2: SNHLY, FYNNEI. Comment on this clone: Its specificity is unknown.

The donors were healthy bone marrow donors. This TCR was sampled from a man aged 40-55 years in good health and CMV-seropositive. The sample consisted of PBMCs. This chain connects TRBV2 to TRBJ1-6, with D tentatively TRBD1 (6 bases). The CDR3 sequence is CASGTLQGNSPLHF. In DNA form, the CDR3 reads TGTGCCAGCGGTACTTTACAGGGTAATTCACCCCTCCACTTT.